This entry describes one T cell receptor beta chain. What it binds is unknown. Other DNA sequences in the same sample also yield this CDR3. The CDR3 is made up of 12 amino acids. V lost 2 bases to trimming and J lost 5 bases, with 5 bases between them. Germline CDR1 is SGHTA and CDR2 is FQGNSA. This sample is part of a study of OX40 agonist ivuxolimab in advanced cancers. On the study more broadly: The study reported partial responses in three patients: one hepatocellular carcinoma, two cutaneous melanoma.

Produced via immunoSEQ multiplex PCR; TCRdb's table is partial and in-frame only. In the table there are about 68,000 clones, around 84% of which are singletons. Study findings and constraints: At 0.1 to 3.0 mg/kg and by week 6, clonal expansion occurred in CD4+ and CD8+ blood T cells.

Sequencing was performed on CD4+ or CD8+ T cells sorted from blood, taken in a trial of the OX40 agonist ivuxolimab. The clonotype was recovered from an adult with an advanced solid tumor such as melanoma, head and neck, liver or kidney cancer. The V gene is TRBV7-2, the J gene TRBJ2-3; no definite D call. The DNA of the CDR3 is TGTGCCAGCAGCTTATCTGGAGATACGCAGTATTTT. The encoded protein is CASSLSGDTQYF.